This is a list of T cell receptor beta chains from one sample in a study of Ad26.COV2.S vaccination and SARS-CoV-2 variants. TCRdb keeps only in-frame clones here, not all; method: immunoSEQ multiplex PCR. This sample has 250,000 or so clones, with roughly 89% found just once. This specimen was peripheral blood, taken in a trial of Ad26.COV2.S vaccine versus placebo. These receptors originate from a person between 18 and 65 years old who received the Ad26.COV2.S COVID-19 vaccine or a placebo. Both conserved end residues are part of each CDR3. Fields, in order: V gene, J gene, CDR3 protein.

V: TRBV7-2; J: TRBJ2-5; CDR3: CASRIRGLQETQYF
V: TRBV6-2/TRBV6-3; J: TRBJ2-1; CDR3: CASSYYQGVQNEQFF
V: TRBV5-5; J: TRBJ1-2; CDR3: CASSSWNGESGYTF
V: TRBV13; J: TRBJ2-1; CDR3: CASSPGGGNSYNEQFF
V: TRBV4-3; J: TRBJ2-3; CDR3: CASSQDSADTQYF
V: TRBV20-1; J: TRBJ2-7; CDR3: CSASFPGSYEQYF
V: TRBV7-3; J: TRBJ2-5; CDR3: CASSPGAGETQYF
V: TRBV30; J: TRBJ1-6; CDR3: CAPSGGPYNSPLHF
V: TRBV6-5; J: TRBJ1-4; CDR3: CASEHNQGTNEKLFF
V: TRBV7-9; J: TRBJ2-3; CDR3: CASSLNQADTQYF
V: TRBV18; J: TRBJ1-2; CDR3: CASSSLDSNYGYTF
V: TRBV4-3; J: TRBJ2-7; CDR3: CASSHSSRDEQYF
V: TRBV2; J: TRBJ2-5; CDR3: CASSESGLQYQETQYF
V: TRBV19; J: TRBJ2-2; CDR3: CASSLWRKDTGELFF
V: TRBV29-1; J: TRBJ1-1; CDR3: CSGGNTQGNTEAFF
V: TRBV7-9; J: TRBJ1-1; CDR3: CASSLIGQLNTEAFF
V: TRBV29-1; J: TRBJ2-7; CDR3: CSVEVAGQGIAEQYF
V: TRBV15; J: TRBJ2-5; CDR3: CATSRDGGATRETQYF
V: TRBV27; J: TRBJ1-3; CDR3: CASSSGYPERNTIYF
V: TRBV6-5; J: TRBJ2-7; CDR3: CASSRSGLAYEQYF
V: TRBV10-3; J: TRBJ1-1; CDR3: CAIRNSQEGAFF
V: TRBV12-3/TRBV12-4; J: TRBJ1-5; CDR3: CASRLHRDQPQHF